These T cell receptor beta chains were read from a single sample in a study of T cell repertoires in cytomegalovirus infection. TCRdb re-called the reads with MiXCR, one entry per CDR3 protein. The sample holds about 310,000 distinct CDR3 sequences, about 9.2% seen once. Sequenced: PBMCs. The source of these receptors is a human donor in good health (CMV status not recorded). Some clones in this sample may be carry-over from other donors' samples. CDR3s include the opening cysteine and the closing phenylalanine or tryptophan. The D gene is left open where the match is weak. Size values are once, few and many counts, or a class for expanded clones, and some rows have none.

j_call: TRBJ1-2
d_call: TRBD1
v_call: TRBV2
clone_size: .
cdr3_length: 17
cdr3_aa: CASRRGTGGNAYYGYTF
cdr3_nt: TGTGCCAGCAGGAGGGGGACAGGGGGAAATGCCTACTATGGCTACACCTTC

j_call: TRBJ2-2
d_call: .
v_call: TRBV28
clone_size: many
cdr3_length: 18
cdr3_aa: CASSPNPSMGRYTGELFF
cdr3_nt: TGTGCCAGCAGCCCCAACCCAAGTATGGGACGGTACACCGGGGAGCTGTTTTTT

j_call: TRBJ2-1
d_call: .
v_call: TRBV9
clone_size: many
cdr3_length: 15
cdr3_aa: CASSVGDRVYNEQFF
cdr3_nt: TGTGCCAGCAGCGTAGGGGACCGCGTCTACAATGAGCAGTTCTTC

j_call: TRBJ1-1
d_call: .
v_call: TRBV29-1
clone_size: .
cdr3_length: 11
cdr3_aa: CSVSDWAEAFF
cdr3_nt: TGCAGCGTTTCCGACTGGGCTGAAGCTTTCTTT

j_call: TRBJ2-3
d_call: TRBD2
v_call: TRBV20-1
clone_size: many
cdr3_length: 12
cdr3_aa: CSGGSSTDTQYF
cdr3_nt: TGCAGCGGGGGGTCGAGCACAGATACGCAGTATTTT

j_call: TRBJ2-5
d_call: TRBD2
v_call: TRBV20-1
clone_size: .
cdr3_length: 11
cdr3_aa: CSASSGGAQYF
cdr3_nt: TGCAGTGCTTCTAGCGGGGGGGCCCAGTACTTC

j_call: TRBJ2-1
d_call: .
v_call: TRBV20-1
clone_size: once
cdr3_length: 17
cdr3_aa: CSARDLDNGQLTNEQFF
cdr3_nt: TGCAGTGCTAGAGACCTAGACAATGGACAACTAACCAATGAGCAGTTCTTC

j_call: TRBJ1-5
d_call: TRBD1
v_call: TRBV28
clone_size: many
cdr3_length: 13
cdr3_aa: CASTDRGNQPQHF
cdr3_nt: TGTGCCAGCACGGACAGGGGAAATCAGCCCCAGCATTTT

j_call: TRBJ1-5
d_call: TRBD1
v_call: TRBV20-1
clone_size: many
cdr3_length: 16
cdr3_aa: CSARVGGTGGRQPQHF
cdr3_nt: TGCAGTGCTAGAGTGGGGGGGACAGGGGGACGTCAGCCCCAGCATTTT

j_call: TRBJ1-5
d_call: TRBD1
v_call: TRBV25-1
clone_size: many
cdr3_length: 16
cdr3_aa: CASSETKGASNQPQHF
cdr3_nt: TGTGCCAGCAGTGAAACAAAGGGGGCGAGCAATCAGCCCCAGCATTTT

j_call: TRBJ1-6
d_call: TRBD1
v_call: TRBV19
clone_size: .
cdr3_length: 13
cdr3_aa: CASQDRDNSPLHF
cdr3_nt: TGTGCCAGCCAGGACAGGGATAATTCACCCCTCCACTTT

j_call: TRBJ1-1
d_call: .
v_call: TRBV12-3/TRBV12-4
clone_size: many
cdr3_length: 15
cdr3_aa: CASTYLGGEDTEAFF
cdr3_nt: TGTGCCAGCACCTACCTTGGGGGGGAGGACACTGAAGCTTTCTTT

j_call: TRBJ2-7
d_call: TRBD2
v_call: TRBV7-9
clone_size: many
cdr3_length: 14
cdr3_aa: CASSLAGGSYEQYF
cdr3_nt: TGTGCCAGCAGCTTAGCGGGGGGGTCCTACGAGCAGTACTTC

j_call: TRBJ1-1
d_call: TRBD1
v_call: TRBV7-9
clone_size: many
cdr3_length: 14
cdr3_aa: CASSLGGTGTEAFF
cdr3_nt: TGTGCCAGCAGCTTAGGCGGGACAGGTACTGAAGCTTTCTTT

j_call: TRBJ2-2
d_call: TRBD1
v_call: TRBV14
clone_size: many
cdr3_length: 16
cdr3_aa: CASSHGTVANTGELFF
cdr3_nt: TGTGCCAGCAGCCACGGGACAGTGGCGAACACCGGGGAGCTGTTTTTT

j_call: TRBJ1-2
d_call: .
v_call: TRBV7-2
clone_size: many
cdr3_length: 13
cdr3_aa: CASSPPGLSGYTF
cdr3_nt: TGTGCCAGCAGCCCGCCGGGACTTTCAGGCTACACCTTC

j_call: TRBJ1-3
d_call: .
v_call: TRBV7-2
clone_size: many
cdr3_length: 13
cdr3_aa: CASSDRSGNTIYF
cdr3_nt: TGTGCCAGCAGCGACCGGTCTGGAAACACCATATATTTT

j_call: TRBJ2-3
d_call: TRBD1
v_call: TRBV14
clone_size: .
cdr3_length: 16
cdr3_aa: CASSVLTGGKTDTQYF
cdr3_nt: TGTGCCAGCAGCGTTCTTACAGGGGGGAAGACAGATACGCAGTATTTT

j_call: TRBJ2-1
d_call: .
v_call: TRBV7-9
clone_size: many
cdr3_length: 16
cdr3_aa: CASGRFVSSSYNEQFF
cdr3_nt: TGTGCCAGCGGCCGATTTGTTTCGAGCTCCTACAATGAGCAGTTCTTC

j_call: TRBJ2-2
d_call: TRBD2
v_call: TRBV7-9
clone_size: many
cdr3_length: 16
cdr3_aa: CASSLLAGLEAGELFF
cdr3_nt: TGTGCCAGCAGCTTACTAGCGGGCCTGGAGGCCGGGGAGCTGTTTTTT

j_call: TRBJ2-5
d_call: .
v_call: TRBV29-1
clone_size: .
cdr3_length: 11
cdr3_aa: CSVEDLETQYF
cdr3_nt: TGCAGCGTTGAAGATCTAGAGACCCAGTACTTC